The 7 T cell receptor beta chains below all came from one sample that was sequenced in a study of identical twins. TCRdb ran MiXCR on the 5' RACE reads and lists one entry per CDR3 protein. The data contain 450,000 to 500,000 distinct CDR3 sequences, roughly an eighth of them seen just once; the ten biggest clones take up more than 0.8%. Another study also made use of these data, one on yellow fever vaccine responses in identical twins.

Sequencing was done on a sample of CD4+ T cells sorted from blood. The receptors were gathered from a woman between 18 and 29 years old in good health.

This clonotype was found a few times. The chain is built from TRBV3-1 and TRBJ2-3, with 9 bases identical to TRBD2. V shed 0 bases, J shed 1 base, and the junction held 5 bases outside the gene matches. CDR1 LGHDT and CDR2 YNNKEL come from the germline V gene (reference sequence). The CDR3 loop spans 17 amino acids. CDR3 DNA sequence: TGTGCCAGCAGCCAAGACGATCAGCGGGGGGGCACAGATACGCAGTATTTT. Translating it yields CASSQDDQRGGTDTQYF.

This clonotype was seen a handful of times. The gene calls are TRBV29-1 and TRBJ2-7; D not certain. Germline CDR1 reads SQVTM; CDR2 reads ANQGSEA. Trimming shortened V by 7 bases and J by 2 bases, and 3 bases separated the two germline ends. There are 9 residues in the CDR3. The CDR3 sequence is CSGTYEQYF. Here the CDR3 DNA reads TGCAGCGGAACCTACGAGCAGTACTTC.

This clonotype was recorded at least ten times. V and J are TRBV12-3 or TRBV12-4 and TRBJ2-4, with D unclear. V lost 3 bases, J lost 4 bases, and 4 bases lay in between. The CDR3 is 12 amino acids. In DNA, the CDR3 is TGTGCCAGCAGTTTCTGGAAAAACATTCAGTACTTC. This translates into CASSFWKNIQYF.

V usage is TRBV30 and J usage is TRBJ1-1, with a weak D call TRBD1 (5 bases). The CDR3 covers 13 residues. CDR1 and CDR2 (germline): GTSNPN, SVGIG (reference sequence). V lost 3 bases, J lost 3 bases, and 11 bases lay in between. The CDR3 spells CAWRPGGDTEAFF. The DNA of the CDR3 is TGTGCCTGGAGGCCGGGGGGTGACACTGAAGCTTTCTTT. Full variable domain (missing parts from reference TRBV30 and TRBJ1-1): SQTIHQWPATLVQPVGSPLSLECTVEGTSNPNLYWYRQAAGRGLQLLFYSVGIGQISSEVPQNLSASRPQDRQFILSSKKLLLSDSGFYLCAWRPGGDTEAFFGQGTRLTVV.

This clonotype was recorded at least ten times. The genes are TRBV29-1 and TRBJ1-2; D may be TRBD1 (5 bases). From germline, CDR1 is SQVTM and CDR2 ANQGSEA. The length of the CDR3 is 10 residues. CDR3 loop: CVGGGYGYTF. DNA of the CDR3: TGCGTGGGGGGTGGCTATGGCTACACCTTC. Variable domain in full (rest from reference TRBV29-1 and TRBJ1-2): SAVISQKPSRDICQRGTSLTIQCQVDSQVTMMFWYRQQPGQSLTLIATANQGSEATYESGFVIDKFPISRPNLTFSTLTVSNMSPEDSSIYLCVGGGYGYTFGSGTRLTVV.

This chain joins TRBV30 and TRBJ1-1, with a weak D call TRBD1 (5 bases). Germline loops: CDR1 GTSNPN, CDR2 SVGIG (reference sequence). V was cut by 0 bases and J by 4 bases, with 12 bases left in between. The CDR3 has 14 residues. CDR3 in DNA: TGTGCCTGGAGTGTAGGTGGCGACAGCACTGAAGCTTTCTTT. It specifies CAWSVGGDSTEAFF.

This chain links TRBV20-1 with TRBJ2-3; D not certain. The CDR3 is 12 residues long. The V gene lost 3 bases and the J gene lost 1 base, with 5 bases spanning the gap. Germline V lookup: CDR1 DFQATT, CDR2 SNEGSKA (reference sequence). The chain's CDR3 is CSASFGTDTQYF. CDR3 DNA: TGCAGTGCTAGTTTCGGCACAGATACGCAGTATTTT.